A single sample is the source of the 2 T cell receptor beta chains below, sequenced in a study of blood T cell repertoires in COVID-19. TCRdb keeps only in-frame clones here, not all; method: immunoSEQ multiplex PCR. This table has 210,000 or so clones, approximately 78% appearing once. Sequenced: peripheral blood. The receptors here all came from an elderly woman with active or convalescent COVID-19.

The chain is built from TRBV30 and TRBJ2-7, with 8 bases aligning to TRBD1. The CDR3 is 14 residues long. In germline, CDR1 is GTSNPN, CDR2 SVGIG (reference sequence). The trim removed 1 base at V and 3 bases at J, leaving 5 bases unmatched. The chain's CDR3 is CAWSGQGPSYEQYF. The CDR3 nucleotides are TGTGCCTGGAGTGGACAGGGGCCCAGCTACGAGCAGTACTTC.

This clone was seen at least ten times. The rearrangement joins TRBV19 to TRBJ2-7, with TRBD1 matching over 8 bases. CDR3 length: 18 amino acids. Germline V gene sequence: CDR1 LNHDA, CDR2 SQIVND (reference sequence). V lost 4 bases to trimming and J lost 2 bases; unmatched junction nucleotides: 16. The CDR3 sequence is CASSTRNIGQGPTYEQYF. Here the CDR3 DNA reads TGTGCCAGTAGTACCAGAAACATCGGACAGGGACCGACCTACGAGCAGTACTTC.